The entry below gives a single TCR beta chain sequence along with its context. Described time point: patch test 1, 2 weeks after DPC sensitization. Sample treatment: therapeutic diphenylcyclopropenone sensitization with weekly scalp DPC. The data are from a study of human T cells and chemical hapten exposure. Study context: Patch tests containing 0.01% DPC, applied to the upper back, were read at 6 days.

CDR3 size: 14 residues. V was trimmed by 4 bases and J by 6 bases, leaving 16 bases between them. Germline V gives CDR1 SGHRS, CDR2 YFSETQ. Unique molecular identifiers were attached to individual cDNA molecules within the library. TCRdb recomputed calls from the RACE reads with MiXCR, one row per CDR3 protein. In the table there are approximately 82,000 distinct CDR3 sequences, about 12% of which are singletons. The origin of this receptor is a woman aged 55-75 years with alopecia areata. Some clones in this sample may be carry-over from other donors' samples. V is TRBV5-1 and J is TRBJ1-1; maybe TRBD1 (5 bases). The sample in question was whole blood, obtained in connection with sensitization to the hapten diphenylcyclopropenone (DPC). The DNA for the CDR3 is TGCGCCAGCAGCAAAAACGGTCAGGGCTCTGAAGCTTTCTTT. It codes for CASSKNGQGSEAFF.